Given below is one T cell receptor beta chain in context. Its target is unknown. Caucasian adults residing in Nashville, Tennessee made up all the donors. At the deep level, the assay was run. The repertoire was sequenced with immunoSEQ multiplex PCR; TCRdb's copy has only in-frame clones and lacks some. Of 1.4 million to 1.5 million clones detected, roughly 96% appear once; the ten largest clones hold roughly 1.2%. The sample originates from a study of shared clonotypes between healthy human individuals. Overall study: The plates for each donor numbered three CD4 naive, three CD4 memory, two CD8 naive and one CD8 memory.

Points from the study as a whole: Sequencing depth was predicted to influence how clonotypes are shared among donors.

The germline V gene has CDR1 MDHEN and CDR2 SYDVKM. Trimming at V came to 10 bases and at J to 7 bases, leaving 9 bases not matched to a gene. CDR3 length: 12 residues. The V and J genes are TRBV28 and TRBJ1-2; TRBD1 matches at 7 bases. This TCR was sampled from a man in his thirties or forties in good health. Sequencing was performed on naive CD4+ T cells sorted from blood. Subset given: CD45RA+ positively selected. The CDR3 DNA is TGTGCCATCAACCCTCAGGGGGGTGGCTACACCTTC. Translating gives CAINPQGGGYTF.